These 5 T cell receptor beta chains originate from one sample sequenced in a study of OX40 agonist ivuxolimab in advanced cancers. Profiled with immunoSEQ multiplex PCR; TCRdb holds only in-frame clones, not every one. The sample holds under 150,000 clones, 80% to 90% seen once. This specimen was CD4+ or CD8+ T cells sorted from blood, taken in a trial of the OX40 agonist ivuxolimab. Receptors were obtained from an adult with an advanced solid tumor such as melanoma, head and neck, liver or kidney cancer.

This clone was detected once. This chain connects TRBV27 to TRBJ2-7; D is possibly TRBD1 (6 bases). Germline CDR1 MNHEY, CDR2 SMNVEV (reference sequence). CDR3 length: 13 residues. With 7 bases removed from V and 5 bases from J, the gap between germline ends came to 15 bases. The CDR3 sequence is CASKAGVKDEQYF. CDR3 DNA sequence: TGTGCCAGCAAGGCAGGGGTTAAGGACGAGCAGTACTTC.

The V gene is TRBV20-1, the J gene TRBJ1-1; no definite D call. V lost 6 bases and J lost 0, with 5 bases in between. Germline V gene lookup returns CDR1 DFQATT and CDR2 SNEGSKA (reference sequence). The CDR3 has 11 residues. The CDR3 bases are TGCAGTGCCATGTTGAACACTGAAGCTTTCTTT. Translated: CSAMLNTEAFF.

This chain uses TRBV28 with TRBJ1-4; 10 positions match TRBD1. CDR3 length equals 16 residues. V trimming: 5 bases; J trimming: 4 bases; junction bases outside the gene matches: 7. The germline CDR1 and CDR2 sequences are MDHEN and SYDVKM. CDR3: CASSPPGQGNNEKLFF. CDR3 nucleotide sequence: TGTGCCAGCAGTCCACCGGGACAGGGGAATAATGAAAAACTGTTTTTT.

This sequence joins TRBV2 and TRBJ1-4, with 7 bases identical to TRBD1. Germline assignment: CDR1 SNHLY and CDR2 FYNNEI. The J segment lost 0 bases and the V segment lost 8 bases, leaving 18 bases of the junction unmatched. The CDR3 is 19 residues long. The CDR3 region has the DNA TGTGCCAGCGAACAGCTTCGCGGCAGGGGGGAATCAACTAATGAAAAACTGTTTTTT. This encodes CASEQLRGRGESTNEKLFF.

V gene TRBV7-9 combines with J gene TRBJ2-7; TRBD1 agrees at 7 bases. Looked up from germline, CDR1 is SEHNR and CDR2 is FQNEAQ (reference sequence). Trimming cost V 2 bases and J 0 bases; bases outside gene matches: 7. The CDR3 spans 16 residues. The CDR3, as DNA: TGTGCCAGCAGCTTAAGTATAGGGGGCTTCTCCTACGAGCAGTACTTC. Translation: CASSLSIGGFSYEQYF.